This is a list of T cell receptor beta chains from one sample in a study of shared clonotypes between healthy human individuals. TCRdb keeps only in-frame clones here, not all; method: immunoSEQ multiplex PCR. This table has nearly 1,000,000 clones, around three quarters appearing once. The sample was memory CD4+ T cells sorted from blood. These receptors were collected from a man between 18 and 29 years old in good health. CDR3s include the opening cysteine and the closing phenylalanine or tryptophan. The D gene is left open where the match is weak. Clone sizes are given selectively: once, few, many, or a class where the clone is expanded.

cdr3_nt,cdr3_aa,v_call,clone_size,j_call,d_call,cdr3_length
TGTGCCAGCAGCGTAGGTTACAATGAGCAGTTCTTC,CASSVGYNEQFF,TRBV6-6,NA,TRBJ2-1,NA,12
TGTGCCACCTCCAAGGTCCCCCAGGGAGCTGGAAACACCATATATTTT,CATSKVPQGAGNTIYF,TRBV15,NA,TRBJ1-3,NA,16
TGTGCCAGCAGCTTAACTCCCCTGAACACTGAAGCTTTCTTT,CASSLTPLNTEAFF,TRBV7-2,NA,TRBJ1-1,NA,14
TGCGCCAGCAGCATCACAACGCTTAACTCCTACGAGCAGTACTTC,CASSITTLNSYEQYF,TRBV5-1,NA,TRBJ2-7,NA,15
TGTGCCAGCAGCTTCGCAGGGCAAAAGAACACCGGGGAGCTGTTTTTT,CASSFAGQKNTGELFF,TRBV11-2,NA,TRBJ2-2,NA,16
TGTGCCAGCTCACCGGGACCAAGCCGCGGGGAGCTGTTTTTT,CASSPGPSRGELFF,TRBV18,NA,TRBJ2-2,NA,14
TGTGCCAGCAGTGAAGACCAGGGCCCCTATGGCTACACCTTC,CASSEDQGPYGYTF,TRBV2,NA,TRBJ1-2,NA,14
TGCGCCAGCACCGCGGAACAGGGGAACTATGGCTACACCTTC,CASTAEQGNYGYTF,TRBV5-1,NA,TRBJ1-2,TRBD1,14
TGTGCCAGCAGTGGACAGGGGTTGACCTACGAGCAGTACTTC,CASSGQGLTYEQYF,TRBV6-1,few,TRBJ2-7,TRBD1,14
TGTGCCAGCAGCGTAGCAACGGGAGGCCCCGGTGGGCAAGAGACCCAGTACTTC,CASSVATGGPGGQETQYF,TRBV9,NA,TRBJ2-5,TRBD2,18
TGTGCCACCAGCGAGGGGGGAAGCAGGGGGAACACTGAAGCTTTCTTT,CATSEGGSRGNTEAFF,TRBV15,NA,TRBJ1-1,NA,16